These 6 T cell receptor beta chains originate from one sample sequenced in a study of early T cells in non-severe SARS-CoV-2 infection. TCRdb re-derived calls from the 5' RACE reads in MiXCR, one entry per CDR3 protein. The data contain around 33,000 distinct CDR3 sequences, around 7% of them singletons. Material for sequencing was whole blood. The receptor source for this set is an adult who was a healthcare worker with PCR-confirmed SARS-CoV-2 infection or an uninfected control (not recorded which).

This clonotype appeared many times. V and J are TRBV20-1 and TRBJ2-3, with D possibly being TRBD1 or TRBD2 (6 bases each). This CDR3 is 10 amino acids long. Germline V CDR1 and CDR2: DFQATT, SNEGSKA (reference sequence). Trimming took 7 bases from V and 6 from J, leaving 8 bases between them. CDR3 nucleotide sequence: TGCAGTGGGAGGGGGGATACGCAGTATTTT. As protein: CSGRGDTQYF.

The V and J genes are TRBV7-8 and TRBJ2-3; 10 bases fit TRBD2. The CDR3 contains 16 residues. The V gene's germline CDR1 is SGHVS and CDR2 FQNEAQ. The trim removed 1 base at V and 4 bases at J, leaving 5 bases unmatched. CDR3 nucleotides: TGTGCCAGCAGCTTAGATAGCGGGAGGATCCCAGATACGCAGTATTTT. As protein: CASSLDSGRIPDTQYF. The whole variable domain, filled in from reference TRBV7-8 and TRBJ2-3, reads GAGVSQSPRYKVAKRGQDVALRCDPISGHVSLFWYQQALGQGPEFLTYFQNEAQLDKSGLPSDRFFAERPEGSVSTLKIQRTQQEDSAVYLCASSLDSGRIPDTQYFGPGTRLTVL.

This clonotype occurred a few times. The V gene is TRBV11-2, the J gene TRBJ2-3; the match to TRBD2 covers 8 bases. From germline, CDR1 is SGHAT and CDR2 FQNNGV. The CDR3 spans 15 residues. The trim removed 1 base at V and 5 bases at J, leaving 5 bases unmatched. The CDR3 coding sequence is TGTGCCAGCAGCTTAGCGGGAGGGCCCGGAGATACGCAGTATTTT. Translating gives CASSLAGGPGDTQYF.

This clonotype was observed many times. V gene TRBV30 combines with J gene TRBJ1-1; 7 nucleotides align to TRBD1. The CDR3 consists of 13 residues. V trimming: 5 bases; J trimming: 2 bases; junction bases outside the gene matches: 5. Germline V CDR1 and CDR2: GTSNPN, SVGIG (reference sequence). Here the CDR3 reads CAWGTAGNTEAFF. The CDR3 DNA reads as TGTGCCTGGGGGACAGCCGGAAACACTGAAGCTTTCTTT.

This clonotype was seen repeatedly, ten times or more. The CDR3 region has the DNA TGTGCCAGCACCGTCACAGGGGATTACACTGAAGCTTTCTTT. It specifies CASTVTGDYTEAFF. The V and J genes are TRBV27 and TRBJ1-1; 7 bases match TRBD1. Unmatched junction bases numbered 8, after V lost 7 bases and J lost 3 bases. The CDR3 has 14 amino acids. The V gene's germline CDR1 is MNHEY and CDR2 SMNVEV (reference sequence).

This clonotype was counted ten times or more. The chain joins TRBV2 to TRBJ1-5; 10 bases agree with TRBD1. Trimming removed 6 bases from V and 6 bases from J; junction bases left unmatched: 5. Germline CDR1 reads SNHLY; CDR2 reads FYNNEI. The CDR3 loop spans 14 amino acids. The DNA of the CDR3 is TGTGCCAGCAGGGAGACAGGGGGCGGTCAGCCCCAGCATTTT. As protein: CASRETGGGQPQHF.